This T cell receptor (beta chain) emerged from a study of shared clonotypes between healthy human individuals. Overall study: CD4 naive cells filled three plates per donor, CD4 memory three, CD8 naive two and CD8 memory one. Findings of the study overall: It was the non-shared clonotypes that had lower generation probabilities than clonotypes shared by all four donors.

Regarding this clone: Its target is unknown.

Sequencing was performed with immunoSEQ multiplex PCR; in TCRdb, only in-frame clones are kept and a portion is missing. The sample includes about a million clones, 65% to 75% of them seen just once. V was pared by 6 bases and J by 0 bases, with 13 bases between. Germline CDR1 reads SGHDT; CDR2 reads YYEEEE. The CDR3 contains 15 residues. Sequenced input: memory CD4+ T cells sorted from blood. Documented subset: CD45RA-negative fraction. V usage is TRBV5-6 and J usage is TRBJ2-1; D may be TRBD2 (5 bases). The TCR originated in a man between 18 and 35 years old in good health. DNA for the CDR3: TGTGCCAGCACCAAACTAGGGCCCTCCTACAATGAGCAGTTCTTC. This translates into CASTKLGPSYNEQFF.